The 23 T cell receptor beta chains listed next were all sequenced from one sample in a study of T-cell memory formation after mild COVID-19. One entry per CDR3 protein, called by TCRdb with MiXCR from the 5' RACE reads. This table has 200,000 to 250,000 distinct CDR3 sequences, approximately 30% appearing once. The sequenced sample was PBMCs or a T cell subset sorted from them (not recorded which). Every receptor here comes from an adult woman who had mild COVID-19 (a few samples of this study predate the infection). Cell type and time point are not known.

The table lists this clonotype with a few counts. V is TRBV5-4 and J is TRBJ2-3; D gene ambiguous. V shed 2 bases and J shed 0 bases, with 13 bases lying between them. CDR1 is SGHNT, CDR2 YYREEE, per germline (reference sequence). The CDR3 extends over 16 amino acids. CDR3 residues: CASSFGPQTSTDTQYF. The CDR3 nucleotides are TGTGCCAGCAGCTTCGGGCCACAGACTAGCACAGATACGCAGTATTTT. Filled out from reference TRBV5-4 and TRBJ2-3, the complete variable domain reads ETGVTQSPTHLIKTRGQQVTLRCSSQSGHNTVSWYQQALGQGPQFIFQYYREEENGRGNFPPRFSGLQFPNYSSELNVNALELDDSALYLCASSFGPQTSTDTQYFGPGTRLTVL.

The V call is TRBV7-9, the J call TRBJ2-4; no clear D. Looked up from germline, CDR1 is SEHNR and CDR2 is FQNEAQ (reference sequence). The CDR3 loop spans 13 amino acids. The V end lost 6 bases, the J end lost 0 bases, and 6 bases lay between the germline ends. CDR3 sequence reads: CASRDGAKNIQYF. DNA of the CDR3: TGTGCCAGCAGGGACGGAGCCAAAAACATTCAGTACTTC. The complete variable domain, with remaining parts taken from reference TRBV7-9 and TRBJ2-4, reads DTGVSQNPRHKITKRGQNVTFRCDPISEHNRLYWYRQTLGQGPEFLTYFQNEAQLEKSRLLSDRFSAERPKGSFSTLEIQRTEQGDSAMYLCASRDGAKNIQYFGAGTRLSVL.

The chain is built from TRBV6-2 or TRBV6-3 and TRBJ2-1; TRBD2 matches at 11 bases. With 2 bases clipped from V and 7 bases from J, the junction kept 4 bases outside the gene matches. The CDR3 totals 15 residues. CDR1 and CDR2 (germline): MNHEY, SVGEGT. The CDR3 reads CASSYPRLAGNEQFF. The CDR3 DNA is TGTGCCAGCAGTTACCCGCGACTAGCGGGAAATGAGCAGTTCTTC.

This clonotype was observed a handful of times. The V call is TRBV24-1, the J call TRBJ2-3, with TRBD1 identical over 9 bases. Germline V gene data show CDR1 as KGHDR and CDR2 as SFDVKD. J gave up 5 bases and V 4 bases, and 9 bases lay outside the gene matches. The CDR3 has 16 residues. CDR3: CATSDPRTGDLDTQYF. For the CDR3, the DNA is TGTGCCACCAGTGACCCTCGGACAGGGGACTTAGATACGCAGTATTTT.

This clonotype was detected only once. The CDR3, as DNA: TGTGCCAGCAGCCCCGGGAGGAAACCTAGCACAGATACGCAGTATTTT. Its protein product is CASSPGRKPSTDTQYF. The chain uses TRBV2 and TRBJ2-3; 7 nucleotides match TRBD2. V dropped 6 bases and J dropped 0; count of bases not matched to a gene: 9. This CDR3 contains 16 residues. The germline V gene encodes CDR1 SNHLY and CDR2 FYNNEI.

This sequence joins TRBV9 and TRBJ1-2; 10 bases are a match to TRBD1. The V gene end was trimmed by 4 bases and the J gene end by 7 bases; junction bases not matched to a gene: 10. From germline, CDR1 is SGDLS and CDR2 YYNGEE. The CDR3 has 15 residues. In DNA, the CDR3 is TGTGCCAGCAGCTCGTTGACAGGGGGCGTGGGTGGCTACACCTTC. Translation: CASSSLTGGVGGYTF.

This clonotype was detected a few times. The V call is TRBV5-1, the J call TRBJ2-2; 14 positions match TRBD2. V trimming: 3 bases; J trimming: 7 bases; junction bases outside the gene matches: 5. The CDR3 loop spans 16 amino acids. CDR1 and CDR2 from the germline V gene are SGHRS and YFSETQ. The CDR3 here is CASSSGLAGGHGELFF. The CDR3 DNA follows: TGCGCCAGCAGCTCCGGACTAGCGGGGGGTCACGGGGAGCTGTTTTTT.

The sample holds a few counts of this clonotype. The chain links TRBV12-3 or TRBV12-4 to TRBJ2-5, with 8 bases identical to TRBD2. The CDR3 runs to 14 residues. With 3 bases clipped from V and 5 bases from J, the junction kept 5 bases outside the gene matches. The DNA of the CDR3 is TGTGCCAGCAGTTTGCGCGGGGGGCCCGAGACCCAGTACTTC. Its translation is CASSLRGGPETQYF.

This chain joins TRBV12-3 or TRBV12-4 and TRBJ1-3; 7 nucleotides line up with TRBD1. The CDR3 runs 14 residues. V lost 5 bases, J lost 3 bases, and 4 bases stayed unmatched. The CDR3 nucleotides are TGTGCCAGCAGTAACAGGGGAAGTGGAAACACCATATATTTT. Protein: CASSNRGSGNTIYF.

This chain links TRBV12-3 or TRBV12-4 with TRBJ2-1; TRBD1 aligns across 9 bases. CDR3 size: 17 residues. After removal of 5 bases from V and 4 bases from J, the junction contained 12 bases not matched to a gene. The CDR3 is CASSLRGRTGDYNEQFF. Here the CDR3 DNA reads TGTGCCAGCAGTCTCCGGGGGCGGACAGGGGATTACAATGAGCAGTTCTTC.

This chain connects TRBV12-3 or TRBV12-4 to TRBJ2-2; weak D call: TRBD1 (5 bases). Trimming cost V 6 bases and J 1 base, with 9 bases left between them. The length of the CDR3 is 14 residues. In nucleotides, the CDR3 is TGTGCCAGCAGGGCCGGACAGAACACCGGGGAGCTGTTTTTT. Encoded protein: CASRAGQNTGELFF.

The chain's CDR3 is CASTPGQGSYEQYF. In DNA form, the CDR3 reads TGCGCCAGCACACCGGGACAGGGGTCCTACGAGCAGTACTTC. J is TRBJ2-7 and V is TRBV4-1; 10 nucleotides align to TRBD1. Per the germline V gene, CDR1 is MGHRA and CDR2 is YSYEKL. This CDR3 has 14 residues. The V segment lost 7 bases and the J segment 1 base; nucleotides outside the gene matches: 4.

This clonotype was observed a handful of times. The rearrangement links TRBV5-1 to TRBJ1-2, with 8 positions matching TRBD1. V shed 4 bases, J shed 6 bases, and the junction held 5 bases outside the gene matches. The CDR3 sequence is 13 residues long. Germline CDR1 SGHRS, CDR2 YFSETQ. The CDR3 nucleotides are TGCGCCAGCAGCACCCAGGGGGCGGATGGCTACACCTTC. This codes for CASSTQGADGYTF.

The V call is TRBV5-1, the J call TRBJ1-1, with D perhaps TRBD1 (5 bases). From germline, CDR1 is SGHRS and CDR2 YFSETQ. CDR3 length equals 15 residues. Between the trimmed V and J ends, which lost 1 base and 6 bases, there was a span of 16 bases. Here the CDR3 reads CASSLYRGSTSEAFF. CDR3 sequence (DNA): TGCGCCAGCAGCTTGTATCGGGGCTCCACCTCTGAAGCTTTCTTT.

The chain employs TRBV6-2 or TRBV6-3 and TRBJ2-7; D is possibly TRBD1 or TRBD2 (6 bases each). The germline V gene has CDR1 MNHEY and CDR2 SVGEGT. The CDR3 runs 14 residues. V lost 6 bases, J lost 3 bases, and 15 bases lay in between. CDR3 sequence reads: CASRETGAFYEQYF. In DNA, the CDR3 is TGTGCCAGCAGGGAAACGGGGGCATTCTACGAGCAGTACTTC.

The sample holds a few counts of this clonotype. CDR3 DNA sequence: TGTGCCAGCAGTGATGTGGGGCGGAATGGCTACACCTTC. Encoded protein: CASSDVGRNGYTF. The chain is built from TRBV25-1 and TRBJ1-2; tentatively, D is TRBD1 (5 bases). Trimming took 3 bases from V and 6 from J, leaving 11 bases between them. Germline V lookup: CDR1 MGHDK, CDR2 SYGVNS. The CDR3 contains 13 residues.

The chain links TRBV7-2 to TRBJ2-5; D is undetermined. The V and J ends lost 1 base and 5 bases respectively, with 8 bases between them. In germline, CDR1 is SGHTA, CDR2 FQGNSA. The CDR3 contains 13 residues. This CDR3 is CASSLEVPETQYF. CDR3 sequence (DNA): TGTGCCAGCAGCTTAGAAGTCCCCGAGACCCAGTACTTC.

This clonotype was recorded at least ten times. V and J are TRBV5-1 and TRBJ1-1; D might be TRBD1 (5 bases). The CDR3 contains 15 residues. From germline, CDR1 is SGHRS and CDR2 YFSETQ. Trimming shortened V by 4 bases and J by 2 bases, and 15 bases separated the two germline ends. The CDR3 loop reads CASSRLQGDNTEAFF. The CDR3 region has the DNA TGCGCCAGCAGCCGACTCCAGGGTGACAACACTGAAGCTTTCTTT.

This sequence joins TRBV5-1 and TRBJ2-7, with D uncertain. The CDR3 runs to 13 residues. Per the germline V gene, CDR1 is SGHRS and CDR2 is YFSETQ. Trimming took off 0 bases at V and 3 bases at J, with 7 bases between the two ends. CDR3: CASSLESNYEQYF. The CDR3 coding sequence is TGCGCCAGCAGCTTGGAGTCTAACTACGAGCAGTACTTC.

The chain is built from TRBV19 and TRBJ2-7; 8 bases fit TRBD1. V was clipped by 4 bases and J by 0 bases; unmatched bases: 11. Germline V gene data show CDR1 as LNHDA and CDR2 as SQIVND (reference sequence). The CDR3 consists of 17 residues. CDR3 in amino acids: CASSKGTWDRPSYEQYF. CDR3 coding DNA: TGTGCCAGTAGTAAGGGGACCTGGGACAGGCCCTCCTACGAGCAGTACTTC.

The chain joins TRBV7-2 to TRBJ2-3, with unresolved D. The CDR3 is 19 residues long. Trimming took 0 bases from V and 1 from J, leaving 20 bases between them. Germline V CDR1 and CDR2: SGHTA, FQGNSA. Written as DNA, the CDR3 is TGTGCCAGCAGCTTAGCGGGCCCCCCAAGGGTGTCTGGCACAGATACGCAGTATTTT. The encoded protein is CASSLAGPPRVSGTDTQYF.

This clonotype appeared a few times. The chain combines TRBV20-1 with TRBJ2-1; possibly TRBD2 for D (6 bases). Trimming removed 0 bases from V and 9 bases from J, with 21 bases in between. Germline CDR1 is DFQATT and CDR2 is SNEGSKA (reference sequence). This CDR3 region has 16 residues. CDR3 DNA sequence: TGCAGTGCTAGAGAACCCATCGGGAGCGTACAGACTGAGCAGTTCTTC. Encoded protein: CSAREPIGSVQTEQFF.

V usage is TRBV4-3 and J usage is TRBJ2-3, with 8 bases that match TRBD1. The V gene's germline CDR1 is LGHNA and CDR2 YSLEER. The length of the CDR3 is 19 residues. Trimming removed 0 bases from V and 3 bases from J; junction bases left unmatched: 14. The CDR3 coding sequence is TGCGCCAGCAGCCAAGATTTGGTTACCGGGACAGGTGGGACAGATACGCAGTATTTT. As protein: CASSQDLVTGTGGTDTQYF.